This entry describes one TCR beta chain. An end of the junction differs from the germline gene, which may be a read error. CDR3 length equals 15 residues. The germline V gene has CDR1 SSHAT and CDR2 FNYEAQ (reference sequence). This sample is drawn from a study of blood T cell repertoires in COVID-19. Profiling relied on immunoSEQ multiplex PCR, and the TCRdb table lists in-frame clones only, not all of them. The profile covers roughly 260,000 clones, with approximately 87% appearing a single time and less than 3% taken by the ten largest. The sequence came from a woman aged 50 to 65 with acute or convalescent COVID-19. The chain employs TRBV7-7 and TRBJ2-2; the match to TRBD1 covers 7 bases. Sample: peripheral blood. The CDR3 spells CASSLGAGGTGELFF. For the CDR3, the DNA is TGTGCTAGCAGCTTAGGAGCAGGGGGCACCGGGGAGCTGTTTTTT.